The rows below give T cell receptor beta chains drawn from one sample of a study of CD8 T cells in Susac syndrome. TCRdb called the immunoSEQ multiplex PCR reads again in MiXCR, with one record for every CDR3 protein. The sample holds about 73,000 distinct CDR3 sequences, about 95% seen once. The sequenced sample consisted of CD8+ T cells from PBMCs. Every receptor here comes from a human donor with multiple sclerosis. Each CDR3 is given with its conserved first and last residue. Each record gives: V gene, D gene, CDR3 length, J gene, CDR3 protein. A D gene is named only where the DNA matches it firmly.

>TRBV3-1|TRBD2|17|TRBJ2-3
CASSFGTSARPEDTQYF
>TRBV2|NA|15|TRBJ2-7
CASILFRDTSYEQYF
>TRBV7-9|NA|14|TRBJ2-1
CASRFSGGGNEQFF
>TRBV28|NA|15|TRBJ2-5
CASSPQTGRQETQYF
>TRBV2|NA|15|TRBJ2-7
CASSEGRVPPYEQYF
>TRBV5-1|NA|14|TRBJ1-2
CASSSVGQAGGYTF
>TRBV9|NA|14|TRBJ2-5
CASSVAEPRETQYF
>TRBV23-1|NA|17|TRBJ2-7
CASSQSLPRRVSDEQYF
>TRBV27|NA|10|TRBJ2-7
CASSLRGQYF
>TRBV29-1|NA|13|TRBJ1-2
CSVLSGGWYGYTF
>TRBV5-1|NA|14|TRBJ2-7
CASSLAALTYEQYF
>TRBV27|NA|14|TRBJ1-5
CASSIGVSNQPQHF
>TRBV27|NA|13|TRBJ2-7
CASSLGFAYEQYF
>TRBV4-1|NA|14|TRBJ1-2
CASSQETDNYGYTF
>TRBV27|TRBD1|14|TRBJ1-2
CASSFIGQGRVYTF
>TRBV6-5|NA|14|TRBJ1-1
CASSYSPGHTEAFF
>TRBV7-9|NA|14|TRBJ2-5
CASSFRETQETQYF
>TRBV13|TRBD2|17|TRBJ2-1
CASSLGVGGLAGNEQFF
>TRBV29-1|NA|10|TRBJ1-1
CSVFNTEAFF
>TRBV9|TRBD2|18|TRBJ2-2
CASSGSSREGHRTGELFF
>TRBV4-1|TRBD1|15|TRBJ2-7
CASSQADRGWDEQYF
>TRBV4-3|NA|16|TRBJ1-2
CASSPSQTPTNYGYTF
>TRBV27|NA|13|TRBJ2-5
CASSPPRRETQYF
>TRBV7-8|TRBD1|15|TRBJ2-7
CASSSQALTGYEQYF
>TRBV6-5|NA|12|TRBJ2-7
CATTTSSYEQYF
>TRBV4-2|TRBD2|18|TRBJ2-6
CASSQDGEGYSGANVLTF
>TRBV10-3|TRBD1|12|TRBJ2-7
CAIGTGSYEQYF
>TRBV6-2/TRBV6-3|NA|16|TRBJ1-6
CASSYEGAGLNSPLHF
>TRBV9|NA|17|TRBJ2-5
CASSVDPGLRGQETQYF
>TRBV27|NA|15|TRBJ2-3
CASSLEGASTDTQYF
>TRBV7-6|TRBD2|15|TRBJ2-5
CASSFTAGVRETQYF
>TRBV12-3/TRBV12-4|NA|15|TRBJ1-1
CASSLVQDLNTEAFF
>TRBV13|TRBD2|16|TRBJ2-3
CASSSIEAGGPDTQYF
>TRBV2|TRBD1|15|TRBJ1-2
CASSFDRAVGYGYTF
>TRBV20-1|TRBD1|12|TRBJ2-1
CSARGTVDEQFF
>TRBV29-1|NA|12|TRBJ2-1
CSVEGRRYEQFF
>TRBV7-2|NA|15|TRBJ1-1
CASSFSRLERTEAFF
>TRBV5-6|NA|13|TRBJ1-1
CASSLGGPSGAFF
>TRBV6-5|TRBD1|13|TRBJ2-7
CASTRTGSHEQYF
>TRBV6-6|NA|14|TRBJ2-7
CASSYGVGTYEQYF
>TRBV6-4|TRBD1|16|TRBJ1-6
CASSAGQGSYNSPLHF
>TRBV6-1|NA|17|TRBJ1-5
CASSEAGAGVPNQPQHF
>TRBV7-9|NA|15|TRBJ2-1
CASSFVWGGGNEQFF
>TRBV29-1|TRBD2|15|TRBJ2-7
CSGAGDPLGSYEQYF
>TRBV3-1|NA|15|TRBJ2-7
CASSQEDMESYEQYF
>TRBV6-1|NA|14|TRBJ2-1
CASRVGNSYNEQFF
>TRBV2|TRBD1|17|TRBJ1-4
CASSRRDRGFANEKLFF